This entry lists 25 T cell receptor beta chains sequenced from one sample in a study of T cells after yellow fever vaccination. MiXCR was run by TCRdb on the 5' RACE reads, yielding one entry per CDR3 protein. The sample includes approximately 31,000 distinct CDR3 sequences, under 12% of them seen just once. The sequenced sample was PBMCs, either bulk or a sorted T-cell subset (CD4+, CD8+, memory, or dextramer-sorted; not recorded which), obtained less than 18 days after the first yellow fever vaccination. Every receptor here comes from a man between 18 and 29 years old who received the YFV17D yellow fever vaccine.

This clonotype was seen repeatedly, ten times or more. The gene calls are TRBV12-3 or TRBV12-4 and TRBJ2-7; no definite D call. The CDR3 has 11 residues. Trimming cost V 3 bases and J 6 bases, with 6 bases left between them. In nucleotides, the CDR3 is TGTGCCAGCAGTTTTTACCGCGAGCAGTACTTC. Encoded protein: CASSFYREQYF.

This clonotype was counted many times. The chain joins TRBV9 to TRBJ1-2; D perhaps matches TRBD1 (6 bases). Germline values: CDR1 SGDLS, CDR2 YYNGEE. The V end was cut by 6 bases, the J end by 3 bases, with 12 bases between. The CDR3 is made up of 13 amino acids. DNA of the CDR3: TGTGCCAGCAAGGGGGGCGCGGACTATGGCTACACCTTC. Translation gives CASKGGADYGYTF.

Only a few counts were recorded for this clonotype. Just one base apart from a much larger clone, this may be a read error. The chain recombines TRBV5-6 with TRBJ2-7; maybe TRBD1 (6 bases). CDR1 is SGHDT, CDR2 YYEEEE, per germline. The CDR3 spans 13 residues. The ends were cut back, 4 bases at V and 3 bases at J, with 11 bases in the middle. CDR3 sequence reads: CASSPRDNYEQYF. The CDR3 DNA reads TGTGCCAGCAGCCCCCGGGACAACTACGAGCAGTACTTC.

This clonotype was observed at least ten times. The V gene is TRBV12-3 or TRBV12-4, the J gene TRBJ1-3; D gene unclear. V was clipped by 6 bases and J by 0 bases, with 12 bases between them. CDR3 length: 15 residues. CDR3 sequence (DNA): TGTGCCAGCAGGCGCGACGGGAACTCTGGAAACACCATATATTTT. Translated: CASRRDGNSGNTIYF.

Of note for this clonotype: A clone one base away is much larger, so this may be a read error. The genes are TRBV6-5 and TRBJ2-7; 8 nucleotides line up with TRBD1. This CDR3 is 14 amino acids long. Germline lookup yields CDR1 MNHEY and CDR2 SVGAGI. Written as DNA, the CDR3 is TGTTCCAGCAGTTACCAAGGACAGGGCTACGAGCAGTACTTC. Translated: CSSSYQGQGYEQYF.

This clonotype was recorded many times. The CDR3 protein is CASSPGPNTQYF. CDR3 nucleotides: TGTGCCAGCAGTCCCGGACCAAATACGCAGTATTTT. The rearrangement uses TRBV7-9 and TRBJ2-3, with D hard to call. The CDR3 totals 12 residues. V was shortened by 6 bases and J by 7 bases, with 11 bases between the two germline ends. CDR1 is SEHNR, CDR2 FQNEAQ, per germline (reference sequence).

This clonotype was observed at least ten times. The chain employs TRBV4-1 and TRBJ2-7; 9 bases match TRBD1. Germline V lookup: CDR1 MGHRA, CDR2 YSYEKL. The CDR3 length is 15 residues. J lost 3 bases, V lost 3 bases, and 6 bases had no gene match. This CDR3 is CASSHTSGQGYEQYF. The CDR3 region has the DNA TGCGCCAGCAGCCATACATCGGGACAGGGCTACGAGCAGTACTTC.

A few counts support this clonotype. A much bigger clone sits one base away, suggesting this may be a read error. The chain combines TRBV20-1 with TRBJ2-1; 10 nucleotides align to TRBD2. CDR1 and CDR2 (germline): DFQATT, SNEGSKA (reference sequence). The CDR3 totals 16 residues. CDR3 amino acids: CCAEGASGGAFNEQFF. The CDR3, as DNA: TGCTGTGCTGAGGGCGCAAGCGGGGGGGCATTTAATGAGCAGTTCTTC.

This clonotype was seen repeatedly, ten times or more. The CDR3 DNA follows: TGCAGCGTGGGGGGGTCCGCGCAGTATTTT. Translated, it gives CSVGGSAQYF. The chain links TRBV29-1 to TRBJ2-3, with TRBD2 matching over 7 bases. CDR3 length: 10 amino acids. The V segment lost 6 bases and the J segment 10 bases; nucleotides outside the gene matches: 4. Germline V gene sequence: CDR1 SQVTM, CDR2 ANQGSEA.

Worth noting for this clonotype: With a much larger clone just one base away, this may be a read error. The genes are TRBV7-2 and TRBJ2-5; D may be TRBD2 (6 bases). V was clipped by 5 bases and J by 4 bases, with 8 bases between them. The CDR3 extends over 12 amino acids. The germline CDR1 and CDR2 sequences are SGHTA and FQGNSA. The CDR3 bases are TGTGCCAGCAGCGTGGGGGGAGAGACCCAGTACTTC. This gives the protein CASSVGGETQYF.

Ten or more counts support this clonotype. The chain carries TRBV24-1 and TRBJ2-2; possibly TRBD1 or TRBD2 for D (5 bases each). The CDR3 length is 17 residues. Trimming shortened V by 3 bases and J by 5 bases, and 18 bases separated the two germline ends. Germline CDR1 reads KGHDR; CDR2 reads SFDVKD. The CDR3 coding sequence is TGTGCCACCAGTGATCCGGCTGGGGGTTCAGGGACCGGGGAGCTGTTTTTT. The encoded protein is CATSDPAGGSGTGELFF.

In this sample, this clonotype turned up many times. This rearrangement joins TRBV5-1 to TRBJ2-3, with 14 positions matching TRBD2. Germline-derived CDR1 and CDR2 are SGHRS and YFSETQ. Losses at the gene ends were 0 bases for V and 6 bases for J; bases not matched to a gene: 6. This CDR3 region has 17 residues. In DNA, the CDR3 is TGCGCCAGCAGCTTGGGACTAGCGGGGGGGCCAGCGGATACGCAGTATTTT. It yields the protein CASSLGLAGGPADTQYF.

This clonotype was seen many times. The chain links TRBV28 to TRBJ1-3; D is perhaps TRBD1 (5 bases). In germline, CDR1 is MDHEN, CDR2 SYDVKM. Trimming cost V 8 bases and J 3 bases, with 8 bases left between them. CDR3 length equals 12 residues. The CDR3 DNA is TGTGCCAGCGGGACGTTTGGAAACACCATATATTTT. Protein sequence: CASGTFGNTIYF. Filled out from reference TRBV28 and TRBJ1-3, the complete variable domain reads DVKVTQSSRYLVKRTGEKVFLECVQDMDHENMFWYRQDPGLGLRLIYFSYDVKMKEKGDIPEGYSVSREKKERFSLILESASTNQTSMYLCASGTFGNTIYFGEGSWLTVV.

This clonotype was counted many times. The gene calls are TRBV6-1 and TRBJ2-3; D is unresolved. The ends were cut back, 0 bases at V and 4 bases at J, with 14 bases in the middle. The CDR3 runs to 16 residues. Per the germline V gene, CDR1 is MNHNS and CDR2 is SASEGT. CDR3 DNA: TGTGCCAGCAGTGAAGCGGGGTTTCCTGGTGCAGATACGCAGTATTTT. This translates into CASSEAGFPGADTQYF.

Ten or more counts support this clonotype. V and J are TRBV12-3 or TRBV12-4 and TRBJ2-5; no reliable D call. The CDR3 length is 12 residues. With 3 bases removed from V and 3 bases from J, the gap between germline ends came to 5 bases. The DNA for the CDR3 is TGTGCCAGCAGTTTTGAAGAAGAGACCCAGTACTTC. It translates to CASSFEEETQYF.

The sample holds many counts of this clonotype. This sequence joins TRBV11-2 and TRBJ2-3, with D perhaps matching TRBD2 (6 bases). The CDR3 consists of 16 residues. Trimming took 1 base from V and 3 from J, leaving 14 bases between them. Germline V gives CDR1 SGHAT, CDR2 FQNNGV. Here the CDR3 DNA reads TGTGCCAGCAGCTTAGTCCGGGGGTCAGAAACAGATACGCAGTATTTT. This gives the protein CASSLVRGSETDTQYF.

By proportion, this clonotype is medium-sized. V usage is TRBV10-3 and J usage is TRBJ2-7; D ambiguous. Germline lookup yields CDR1 ENHRY and CDR2 SYGVKD. The length of the CDR3 is 14 residues. Trimming stripped 6 bases from V and 3 bases from J, with 15 bases between. The CDR3 here is CAIRSGVAGYEQYV. The CDR3 nucleotides are TGTGCCATCAGATCTGGAGTTGCCGGCTACGAGCAGTACGTC.

Many counts were recorded for this clonotype. The chain is built from TRBV7-2 and TRBJ1-1; tentative D call: TRBD1 (5 bases). The CDR3 consists of 13 residues. Germline V gene data show CDR1 as SGHTA and CDR2 as FQGNSA. Trimming cost V 0 bases and J 7 bases, with 9 bases left between them. CDR3 in DNA: TGTGCCAGCAGCTTAGCGCCGGGGGGTGAAGCTTTCTTT. Encoded protein: CASSLAPGGEAFF.

This clonotype was detected ten times or more. The chain employs TRBV27 and TRBJ1-2, with 8 bases that match TRBD1. The germline V gene has CDR1 MNHEY and CDR2 SMNVEV (reference sequence). J lost 8 bases, V lost 4 bases, and 15 bases had no gene match. CDR3 length: 16 amino acids. CDR3 protein: CASSSFIGQGGKGYTF. CDR3 nucleotide sequence: TGTGCCAGCAGTTCTTTTATCGGACAGGGAGGCAAGGGCTACACCTTC.

This clonotype was recorded at least ten times. V and J are TRBV7-2 and TRBJ2-7, with 13 bases identical to TRBD2. Germline V gives CDR1 SGHTA, CDR2 FQGNSA. The junction had 4 bases not matched to a gene; V was cut back by 6 bases and J by 2 bases. The CDR3 runs 15 residues. CDR3 bases: TGTGCCAGCAGATTTGGACTAGCGGGGGCCTACGAGCAGTACTTC. Translation gives CASRFGLAGAYEQYF.

This clonotype was observed many times. The chain couples TRBV9 to TRBJ2-3, with D tentatively TRBD1 (6 bases). V lost 5 bases and J lost 0, with 13 bases in between. From germline, CDR1 is SGDLS and CDR2 YYNGEE. The CDR3 spans 15 residues. CDR3 loop: CASSYRGGSTDTQYF. CDR3 nucleotide sequence: TGTGCCAGCAGTTATAGAGGGGGTAGCACAGATACGCAGTATTTT.

This clonotype came up many times. The CDR3 loop reads CSVSRYTGELFF. CDR3 sequence (DNA): TGCAGCGTTTCCCGATACACCGGGGAGCTGTTTTTT. This chain uses TRBV29-1 with TRBJ2-2; no definite D call. The length of the CDR3 is 12 residues. CDR1 and CDR2 from the germline V gene are SQVTM and ANQGSEA. V was clipped by 5 bases and J by 3 bases, with 7 bases between them.

This clonotype was observed at least ten times. The CDR3 protein is CASSHQKGVDTQYF. DNA for the CDR3: TGTGCCAGTAGTCACCAGAAAGGAGTAGATACGCAGTATTTT. This chain connects TRBV19 to TRBJ2-3; no clear D. CDR1 LNHDA and CDR2 SQIVND come from the germline V gene (reference sequence). CDR3 length: 14 residues. V lost 5 bases and J lost 5, with 14 bases in between.

A few counts support this clonotype. The DNA for the CDR3 is TGCAGTGCCCCGACACTGGGACAGAGAAACTATGGCTACACCTTC. Its translation: CSAPTLGQRNYGYTF. The chain links TRBV20-1 to TRBJ1-2; TRBD1 matches at 7 bases. Per the germline V gene, CDR1 is DFQATT and CDR2 is SNEGSKA (reference sequence). The J segment lost 2 bases and the V segment lost 6 bases, leaving 12 bases of the junction unmatched. This CDR3 comprises 15 residues.

The sample holds many counts of this clonotype. This chain uses TRBV20-1 with TRBJ2-5; unclear D gene. The CDR3 is 12 residues long. The germline V gene has CDR1 DFQATT and CDR2 SNEGSKA (reference sequence). V lost 2 bases to trimming and J lost 0 bases, with 4 bases between them. The CDR3 DNA is TGCAGTGCTAGACAGTACCAAGAGACCCAGTACTTC. It specifies CSARQYQETQYF.